The 20 T cell receptor beta chains listed next were all sequenced from one sample in a study of CXCR3-negative and CXCR3-positive naive CD8 T cells. Notes on the study in general: A higher hydrophobicity marked the TRB CDR3s of CXCR3-positive naive cells versus CXCR3-negative naive cells.

These receptors' antigens are unknown. Libraries of TRB cDNA were made by 5' RACE and carried UMIs. TCRdb reworked the 5' RACE reads into one entry per CDR3 protein, no DNA. In all, the sample yields some 120,000 distinct CDR3 sequences. The sample comprised naive CXCR3+ CD8+ T cells from blood. Regarding subset: CD45RO-CCR7+CD27+CD95- naive CD8+ T cells expressing CXCR3 (TNR3+). Receptors were obtained from a human donor in good health. Some clones in this sample may be carry-over from other donors' samples.

The chain couples TRBV7-6 to TRBJ2-7; TCRdb indicates TRBD1, and absent DNA this call remains unverified. This CDR3 spans 17 amino acids. Per the germline V gene, CDR1 is SGHVS and CDR2 is FNYEAQ. CDR3 loop: CASSLLSPGGFPYEQYF. Complete variable domain (other parts from reference TRBV7-6 and TRBJ2-7): GAGVSQSPRYKVTKRGQDVALRCDPISGHVSLYWYRQALGQGPEFLTYFNYEAQQDKSGLPNDRFSAERPEGSISTLTIQRTEQRDSAMYRCASSLLSPGGFPYEQYFGPGTRLTVT.

The chain carries TRBV4-2 and TRBJ2-2; the TRBD1 assignment by TCRdb is unverifiable without DNA. Germline assignment: CDR1 LGHNA and CDR2 YNFKEQ. The CDR3 runs to 15 residues. This CDR3 is CASSQGTGPTGELFF.

The CDR3 here is CSVGQGASTEAFF. V and J are TRBV29-1 and TRBJ1-1; the D call from TCRdb, TRBD1, cannot be confirmed without DNA. Germline assignment: CDR1 SQVTM and CDR2 ANQGSEA. This CDR3 is built from 13 residues.

The chain combines TRBV12-3 or TRBV12-4 with TRBJ2-1; the TRBD2 assignment by TCRdb is unverifiable without DNA. The CDR3 totals 15 residues. The CDR3: CASSFRASGGNEQFF.

The chain uses TRBV4-1 and TRBJ2-5. This CDR3 is 14 amino acids long. The V gene's germline CDR1 is MGHRA and CDR2 YSYEKL. The CDR3 sequence: CASSQEGRQETQYF.

The V gene is TRBV7-6, the J gene TRBJ2-2; TCRdb's D call, TRBD1, is unchecked because there is no DNA. CDR1 SGHVS and CDR2 FNYEAQ come from the germline V gene. The CDR3 length is 18 residues. CDR3 residues: CASSLAIWGQGFSGELFF.

V gene TRBV27 combines with J gene TRBJ2-3; the D gene TCRdb calls, TRBD2, cannot be checked with no DNA. CDR1 and CDR2 from the germline V gene are MNHEY and SMNVEV (reference sequence). The CDR3 loop spans 14 amino acids. This CDR3 is CASSSSSGADTQYF.

The rearrangement joins TRBV2 to TRBJ2-3; the D gene TCRdb calls, TRBD1, cannot be checked with no DNA. There are 16 residues in the CDR3. Germline V gene lookup returns CDR1 SNHLY and CDR2 FYNNEI. The CDR3 sequence is CASSEVTGTEPDTQYF.

This chain uses TRBV13 with TRBJ2-7; no DNA is available, so the TRBD2 call from TCRdb remains unchecked. Germline V gene lookup returns CDR1 PRHDT and CDR2 FYEKMQ (reference sequence). This CDR3 contains 16 residues. CDR3 protein: CASSLLAGEINDEQYF.

The chain joins TRBV7-6 to TRBJ2-1; TCRdb's D call, TRBD2, is unchecked because there is no DNA. Germline assignment: CDR1 SGHVS and CDR2 FNYEAQ. The CDR3 contains 14 residues. Here the CDR3 reads CAGKEMGVGDKQFF.

This chain uses TRBV27 with TRBJ2-1; there is no DNA to check the TCRdb D call of TRBD2. The V gene's germline CDR1 is MNHEY and CDR2 SMNVEV (reference sequence). The CDR3 has 13 amino acids. The CDR3 loop reads CASSSSQGREQFF.

This chain connects TRBV5-6 to TRBJ2-3; TCRdb's assignment of TRBD2 cannot be checked, as there is no DNA. Looked up from germline, CDR1 is SGHDT and CDR2 is YYEEEE. This CDR3 is 15 amino acids long. This CDR3 is CASSVGTSSTDTQYF.

The chain has TRBV7-9 and TRBJ2-7. The germline V gene has CDR1 SEHNR and CDR2 FQNEAQ (reference sequence). There are 13 residues in the CDR3. CDR3 sequence reads: CASSSRDYYEQYF.

The chain links TRBV12-3 or TRBV12-4 to TRBJ2-7; lacking DNA, the TRBD1 call made by TCRdb goes unchecked. The CDR3 extends over 16 amino acids. CDR3 amino acids: CASSGGWDRARWEQYF.

This rearrangement joins TRBV29-1 to TRBJ2-1; TCRdb's D call of TRBD2 is untestable without DNA. There are 13 residues in the CDR3. Looked up from germline, CDR1 is SQVTM and CDR2 is ANQGSEA. CDR3 sequence: CSVDPAGYNEQFF.

This rearrangement joins TRBV29-1 to TRBJ2-3. The CDR3 totals 11 residues. Germline loops: CDR1 SQVTM, CDR2 ANQGSEA. CDR3: CSHVAFDTQYF.

The V call is TRBV6-5, the J call TRBJ2-7; without DNA, the TCRdb call of TRBD2 cannot be checked. The CDR3 has 16 residues. In germline, CDR1 is MNHEY, CDR2 SVGAGI. The CDR3 protein is CASSYFYSGNPYEQYF.

The V call is TRBV15, the J call TRBJ2-7. The CDR3 is 12 residues long. CDR1 is LNHNV and CDR2 is YYDKDF in the germline V gene (reference sequence). The CDR3 sequence is CATSRESHEQYF. Full variable domain (outside the CDR3, taken from reference TRBV15 and TRBJ2-7): DAMVIQNPRYQVTQFGKPVTLSCSQTLNHNVMYWYQQKSSQAPKLLFHYYDKDFNNEADTPDNFQSRRPNTSFCFLDIRSPGLGDTAMYLCATSRESHEQYFGPGTRLTVT.

This chain connects TRBV14 to TRBJ2-1. The V gene's germline CDR1 is SGHDN and CDR2 FVKESK. There are 16 residues in the CDR3. The CDR3 spells CASSRKPSDSYNEQFF.

V and J are TRBV12-3 or TRBV12-4 and TRBJ2-3; the D gene TCRdb calls, TRBD1, cannot be checked with no DNA. CDR3 length: 16 residues. This chain's CDR3 is CASSFERGPGTDTQYF.